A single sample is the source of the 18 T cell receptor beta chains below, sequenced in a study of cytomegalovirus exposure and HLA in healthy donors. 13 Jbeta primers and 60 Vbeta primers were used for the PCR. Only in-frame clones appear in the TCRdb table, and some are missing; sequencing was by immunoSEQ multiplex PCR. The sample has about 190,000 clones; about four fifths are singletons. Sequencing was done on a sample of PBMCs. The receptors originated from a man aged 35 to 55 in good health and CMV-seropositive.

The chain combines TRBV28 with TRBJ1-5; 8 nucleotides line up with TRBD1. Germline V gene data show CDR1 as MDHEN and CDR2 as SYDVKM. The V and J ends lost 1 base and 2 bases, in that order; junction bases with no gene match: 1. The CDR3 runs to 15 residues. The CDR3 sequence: CASSLLGQGNQPQHF. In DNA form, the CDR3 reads TGTGCCAGCAGTTTATTGGGACAGGGCAATCAGCCCCAGCATTTT.

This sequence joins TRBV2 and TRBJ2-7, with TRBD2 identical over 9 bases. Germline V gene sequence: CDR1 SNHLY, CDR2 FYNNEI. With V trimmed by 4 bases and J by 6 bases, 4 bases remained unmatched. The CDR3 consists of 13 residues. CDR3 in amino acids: CASSGGLAPEQYF. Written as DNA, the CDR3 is TGTGCCAGCAGTGGGGGACTAGCTCCCGAGCAGTACTTC.

The CDR3 coding sequence is TGTGCCAGCAGCTTAGACGAGGCTAGCGCCAACACCGGGGAGCTGTTTTTT. Its protein product is CASSLDEASANTGELFF. J is TRBJ2-2 and V is TRBV7-8, with D tentatively TRBD2 (6 bases). The germline V gene has CDR1 SGHVS and CDR2 FQNEAQ. V was trimmed by 1 base and J by 2 bases, leaving 14 bases between them. The CDR3 is made up of 17 amino acids.

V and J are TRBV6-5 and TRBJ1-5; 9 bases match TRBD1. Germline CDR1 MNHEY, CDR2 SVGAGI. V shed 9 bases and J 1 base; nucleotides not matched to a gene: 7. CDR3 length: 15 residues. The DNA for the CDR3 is TGTGCCAGTTCCGGGGGACAGGGAAGCAATCAGCCCCAGCATTTT. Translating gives CASSGGQGSNQPQHF.

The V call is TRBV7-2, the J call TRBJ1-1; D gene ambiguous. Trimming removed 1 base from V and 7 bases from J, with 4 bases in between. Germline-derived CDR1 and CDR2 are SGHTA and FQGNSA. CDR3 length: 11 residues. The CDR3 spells CASSLVVEAFF. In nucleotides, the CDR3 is TGTGCCAGCAGCTTAGTCGTTGAAGCTTTCTTT.

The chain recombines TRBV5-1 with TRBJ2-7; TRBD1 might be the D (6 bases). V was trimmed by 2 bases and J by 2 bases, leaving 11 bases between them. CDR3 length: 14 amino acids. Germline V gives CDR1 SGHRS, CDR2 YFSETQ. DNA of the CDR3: TGCGCCAGCAGCTTAAACACAGGGACCTACGAGCAGTACTTC. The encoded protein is CASSLNTGTYEQYF.

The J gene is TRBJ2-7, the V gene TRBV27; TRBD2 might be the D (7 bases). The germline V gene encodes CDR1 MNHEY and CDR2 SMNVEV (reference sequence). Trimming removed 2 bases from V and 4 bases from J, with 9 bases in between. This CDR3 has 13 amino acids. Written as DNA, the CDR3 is TGTGCCAGCAGTTTACGGGGGGCTTACGAGCAGTACTTC. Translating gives CASSLRGAYEQYF.

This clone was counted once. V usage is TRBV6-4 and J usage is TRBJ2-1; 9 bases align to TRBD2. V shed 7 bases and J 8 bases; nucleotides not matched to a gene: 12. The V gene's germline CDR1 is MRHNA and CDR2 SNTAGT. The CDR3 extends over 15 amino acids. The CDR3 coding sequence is TGTGCCAGCACCCTAGAGGCTAGCGGGAACTATGAGCAGTTCTTC. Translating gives CASTLEASGNYEQFF.

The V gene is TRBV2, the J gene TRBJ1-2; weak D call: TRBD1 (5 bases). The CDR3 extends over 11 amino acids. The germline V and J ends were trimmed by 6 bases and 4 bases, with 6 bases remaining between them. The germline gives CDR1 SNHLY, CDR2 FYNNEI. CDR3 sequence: CASRGGYGYTF. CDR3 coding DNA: TGTGCCAGCAGGGGGGGCTATGGCTACACCTTC.

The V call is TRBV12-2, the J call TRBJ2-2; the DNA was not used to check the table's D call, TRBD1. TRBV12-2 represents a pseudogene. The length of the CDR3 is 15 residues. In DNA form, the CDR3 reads TGTGCAAGTCGCCCCGGGACAGGAAACACCGGGGAGCTGTTTTTT. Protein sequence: CASRPGTGNTGELFF.

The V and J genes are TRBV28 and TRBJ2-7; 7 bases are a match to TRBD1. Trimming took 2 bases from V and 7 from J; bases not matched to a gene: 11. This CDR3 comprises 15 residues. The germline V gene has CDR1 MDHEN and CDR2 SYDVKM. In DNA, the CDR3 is TGTGCCAGCAGTTTAAATTCTGATAGGGGGCAGGAGCAGTACTTC. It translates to CASSLNSDRGQEQYF.

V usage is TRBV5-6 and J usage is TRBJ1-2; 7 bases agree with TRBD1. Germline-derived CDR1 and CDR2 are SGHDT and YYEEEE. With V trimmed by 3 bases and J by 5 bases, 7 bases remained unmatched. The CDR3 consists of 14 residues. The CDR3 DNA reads TGTGCCAGCAGCTCCGGGACAGTCTTATATGGCTACACCTTC. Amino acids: CASSSGTVLYGYTF.

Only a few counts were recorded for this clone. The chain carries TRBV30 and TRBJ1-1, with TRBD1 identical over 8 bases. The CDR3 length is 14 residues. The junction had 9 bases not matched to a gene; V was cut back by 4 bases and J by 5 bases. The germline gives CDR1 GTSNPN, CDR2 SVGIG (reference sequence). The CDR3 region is CAWTPQGAGTEAFF. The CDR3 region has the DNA TGTGCCTGGACACCCCAGGGGGCGGGTACTGAAGCTTTCTTT.

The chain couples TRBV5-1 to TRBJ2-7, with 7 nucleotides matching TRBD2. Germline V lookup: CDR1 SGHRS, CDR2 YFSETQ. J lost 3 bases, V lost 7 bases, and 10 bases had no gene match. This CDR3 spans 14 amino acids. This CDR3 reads CASGEGSFHYEQYF. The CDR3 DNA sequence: TGCGCCAGCGGGGAGGGGAGCTTCCACTACGAGCAGTACTTC.

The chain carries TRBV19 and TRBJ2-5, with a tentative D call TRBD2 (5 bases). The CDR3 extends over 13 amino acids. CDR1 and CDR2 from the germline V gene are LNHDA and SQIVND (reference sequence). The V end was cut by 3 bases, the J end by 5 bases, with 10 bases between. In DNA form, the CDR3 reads TGTGCCAGTAGTATTCGGGAATTCGAGACCCAGTACTTC. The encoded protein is CASSIREFETQYF.

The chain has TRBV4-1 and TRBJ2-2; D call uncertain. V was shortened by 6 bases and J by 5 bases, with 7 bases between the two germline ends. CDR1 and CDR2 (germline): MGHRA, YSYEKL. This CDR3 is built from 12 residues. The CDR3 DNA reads TGCGCCAGCAGTCTTAGAACCGGGGAGCTGTTTTTT. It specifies CASSLRTGELFF.

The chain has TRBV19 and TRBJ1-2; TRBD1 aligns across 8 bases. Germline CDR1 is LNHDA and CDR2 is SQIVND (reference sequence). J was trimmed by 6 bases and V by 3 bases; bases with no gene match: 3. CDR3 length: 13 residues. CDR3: CASSIDRGHGYTF. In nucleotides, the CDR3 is TGTGCCAGTAGTATTGACAGGGGCCATGGCTACACCTTC.

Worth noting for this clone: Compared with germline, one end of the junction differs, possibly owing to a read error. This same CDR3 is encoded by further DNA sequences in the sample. CDR3: CATSPRTGADTEAFF. In nucleotides, the CDR3 is TGTGCTACCAGCCCTAGGACAGGGGCGGACACTGAAGCTTTCTTT. V gene TRBV15 combines with J gene TRBJ1-1, with 9 bases identical to TRBD1. The CDR3 loop spans 15 amino acids. Germline loops: CDR1 LNHNV, CDR2 YYDKDF (reference sequence).